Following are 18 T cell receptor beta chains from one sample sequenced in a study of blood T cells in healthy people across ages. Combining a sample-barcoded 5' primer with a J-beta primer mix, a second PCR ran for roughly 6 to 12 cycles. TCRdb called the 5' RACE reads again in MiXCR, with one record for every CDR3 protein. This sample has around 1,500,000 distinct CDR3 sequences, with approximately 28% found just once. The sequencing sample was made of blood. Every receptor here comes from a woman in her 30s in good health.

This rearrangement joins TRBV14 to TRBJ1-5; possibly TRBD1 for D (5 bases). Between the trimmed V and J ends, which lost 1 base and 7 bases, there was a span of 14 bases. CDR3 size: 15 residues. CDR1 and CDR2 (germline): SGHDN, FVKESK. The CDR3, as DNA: TGTGCCAGCAGCCAAGCTGGGCCAGGGCGCCAGCCCCAGCATTTT. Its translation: CASSQAGPGRQPQHF.

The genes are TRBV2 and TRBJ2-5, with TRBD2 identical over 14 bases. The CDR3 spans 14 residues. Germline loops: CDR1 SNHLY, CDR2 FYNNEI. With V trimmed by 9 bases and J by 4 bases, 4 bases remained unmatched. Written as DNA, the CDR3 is TGTGCCAGGGGGACTAGCGGGAGTCGAGAGACCCAGTACTTC. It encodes CARGTSGSRETQYF. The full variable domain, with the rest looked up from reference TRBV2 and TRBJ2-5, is EPEVTQTPSHQVTQMGQEVILRCVPISNHLYFYWYRQILGQKVEFLVSFYNNEISEKSEIFDDQFSVERPDGSNFTLKIRSTKLEDSAMYFCARGTSGSRETQYFGPGTRLLVL.

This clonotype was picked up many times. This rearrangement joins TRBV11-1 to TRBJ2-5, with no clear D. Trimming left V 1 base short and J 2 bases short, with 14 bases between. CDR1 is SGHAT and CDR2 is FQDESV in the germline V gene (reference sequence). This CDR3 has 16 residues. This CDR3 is CASSLDYTGPQETQYF. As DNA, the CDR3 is TGTGCCAGCAGCTTAGATTATACCGGGCCTCAAGAGACCCAGTACTTC.

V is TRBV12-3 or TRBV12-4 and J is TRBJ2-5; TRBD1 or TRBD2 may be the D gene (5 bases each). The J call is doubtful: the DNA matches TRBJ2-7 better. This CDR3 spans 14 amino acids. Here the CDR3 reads CASSWDPGISEQYF. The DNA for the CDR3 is TGTGCCAGCAGCTGGGACCCCGGGATAAGCGAGCAGTACTTC.

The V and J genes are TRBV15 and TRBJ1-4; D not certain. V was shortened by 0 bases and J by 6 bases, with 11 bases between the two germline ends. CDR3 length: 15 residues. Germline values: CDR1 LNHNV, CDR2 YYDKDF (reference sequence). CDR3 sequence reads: CATSRDSAGDEKLFF. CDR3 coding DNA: TGTGCCACCAGCAGAGATTCGGCAGGAGATGAAAAACTGTTTTTT.

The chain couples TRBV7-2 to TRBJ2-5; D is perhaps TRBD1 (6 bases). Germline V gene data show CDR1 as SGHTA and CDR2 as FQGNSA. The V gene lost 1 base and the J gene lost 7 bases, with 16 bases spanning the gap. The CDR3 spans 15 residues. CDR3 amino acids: CASSLENRAQVTQYF. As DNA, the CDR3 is TGTGCCAGCAGCTTAGAGAACAGGGCCCAGGTGACCCAGTACTTC.

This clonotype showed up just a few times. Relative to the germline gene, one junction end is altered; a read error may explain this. CDR3: CASSGRVNYGHTF. CDR3 nucleotides: TGTGCCAGCAGCGGCAGGGTGAACTATGGCCACACCTTC. The chain recombines TRBV27 with TRBJ1-2, with D tentatively TRBD1 (5 bases). This CDR3 contains 13 residues. The V gene's germline CDR1 is MNHEY and CDR2 SMNVEV (reference sequence).

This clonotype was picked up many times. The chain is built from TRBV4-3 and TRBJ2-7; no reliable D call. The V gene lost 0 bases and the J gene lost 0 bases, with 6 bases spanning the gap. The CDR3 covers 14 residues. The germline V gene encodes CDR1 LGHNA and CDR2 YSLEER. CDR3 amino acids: CASSQDLVSYEQYF. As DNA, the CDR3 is TGCGCCAGCAGCCAAGATCTAGTCTCCTACGAGCAGTACTTC.

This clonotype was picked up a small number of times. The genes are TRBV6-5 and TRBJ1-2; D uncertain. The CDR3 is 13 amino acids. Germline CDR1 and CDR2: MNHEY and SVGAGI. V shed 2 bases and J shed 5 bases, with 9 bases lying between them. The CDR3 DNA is TGTGCCAGCAGTTACGGGCAGCAGTATGGCTACACCTTC. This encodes CASSYGQQYGYTF.

CDR3 DNA: TGTGCCAGCAGCTTAGGAGCGACAGGGAGAACTGAAGCTTTCTTT. Translation: CASSLGATGRTEAFF. The chain couples TRBV11-2 to TRBJ1-1, with 7 bases fitting TRBD1. The CDR3 loop spans 15 amino acids. Trimming cost V 1 base and J 5 bases; bases outside gene matches: 7. Germline V gene data show CDR1 as SGHAT and CDR2 as FQNNGV.

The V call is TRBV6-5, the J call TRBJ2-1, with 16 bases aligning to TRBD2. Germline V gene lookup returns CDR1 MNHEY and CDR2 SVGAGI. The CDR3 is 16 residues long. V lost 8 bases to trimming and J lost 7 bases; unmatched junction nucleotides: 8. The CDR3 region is CASHGTSGRGGNEQFF. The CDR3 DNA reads TGTGCCAGCCATGGGACTAGCGGGAGGGGGGGTAATGAGCAGTTCTTC.

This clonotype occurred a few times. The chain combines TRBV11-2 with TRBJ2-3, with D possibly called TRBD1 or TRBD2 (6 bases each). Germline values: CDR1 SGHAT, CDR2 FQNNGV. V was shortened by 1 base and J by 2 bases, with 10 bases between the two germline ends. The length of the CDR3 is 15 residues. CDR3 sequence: CASSLVWGATDTQYF. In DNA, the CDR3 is TGTGCCAGCAGCTTAGTGTGGGGGGCCACAGATACGCAGTATTTT.

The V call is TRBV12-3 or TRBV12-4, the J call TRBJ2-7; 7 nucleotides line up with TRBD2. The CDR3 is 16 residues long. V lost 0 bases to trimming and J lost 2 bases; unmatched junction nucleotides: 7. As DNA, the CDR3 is TGTGCCAGCAGTTTAGCGGGAGGGCCACCTCCCTACGAGCAGTACTTC. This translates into CASSLAGGPPPYEQYF.

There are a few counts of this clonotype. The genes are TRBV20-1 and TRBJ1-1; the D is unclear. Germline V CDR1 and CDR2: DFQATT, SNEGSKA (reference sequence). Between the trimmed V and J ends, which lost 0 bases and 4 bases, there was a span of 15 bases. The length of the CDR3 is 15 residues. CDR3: CSAREARRWSTEAFF. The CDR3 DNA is TGCAGTGCTAGAGAGGCGAGACGCTGGAGCACTGAAGCTTTCTTT.

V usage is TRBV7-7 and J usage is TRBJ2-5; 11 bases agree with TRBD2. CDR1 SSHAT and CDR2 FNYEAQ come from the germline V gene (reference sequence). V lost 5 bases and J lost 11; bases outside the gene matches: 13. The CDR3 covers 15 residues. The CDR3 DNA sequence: TGTGCCAGCAGCCCTACTAGCGGGAGTCTCGGTGAGCAGTACTTC. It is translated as CASSPTSGSLGEQYF.

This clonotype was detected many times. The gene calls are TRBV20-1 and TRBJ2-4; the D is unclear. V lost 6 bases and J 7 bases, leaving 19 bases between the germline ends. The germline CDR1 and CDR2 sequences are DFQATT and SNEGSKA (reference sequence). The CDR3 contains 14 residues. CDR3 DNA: TGCAGTGCCTCGGGCAAGGCATATAGTAACATTCAGTACTTC. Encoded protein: CSASGKAYSNIQYF.

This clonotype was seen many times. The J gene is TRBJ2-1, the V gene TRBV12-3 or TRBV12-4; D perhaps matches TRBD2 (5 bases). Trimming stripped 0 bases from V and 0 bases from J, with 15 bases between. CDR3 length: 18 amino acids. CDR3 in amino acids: CASSLAGEMVGSYNEQFF. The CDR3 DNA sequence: TGTGCCAGCAGTTTAGCGGGAGAAATGGTAGGCTCCTACAATGAGCAGTTCTTC.

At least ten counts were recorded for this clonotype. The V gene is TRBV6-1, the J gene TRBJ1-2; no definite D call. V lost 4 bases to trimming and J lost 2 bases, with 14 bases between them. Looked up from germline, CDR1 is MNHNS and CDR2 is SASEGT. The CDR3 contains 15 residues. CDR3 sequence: CASSAGLNGNYGYTF. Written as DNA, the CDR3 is TGTGCCAGCAGTGCCGGCCTGAATGGAAACTATGGCTACACCTTC.